There are many counts of the clone carrying this T cell receptor (beta chain). What it recognizes is unknown. The data originate from a study of T cells after yellow fever vaccination. Study-wide findings and caveats: Researchers cautioned that FACS-sorted repertoires could harbor abundant clonotypes contaminating from the bulk population. A limited proportion of clonotypes was detected within both the CD4 and CD8 compartments.

Trimming took 0 bases from V and 5 from J; bases not matched to a gene: 7. The CDR3 sequence is 16 residues long. Germline values: CDR1 MNHEY, CDR2 SVGEGT. UMIs were added to TCR cDNA along with a universal primer site when it was made by 5'RACE template switching. In TCRdb, the 5' RACE reads were re-called with MiXCR into one record per CDR3 protein. The sample lists hundreds of thousands of distinct CDR3 sequences, more than 8.5% occurring once. The sample here was PBMCs, taken on the day of the first yellow fever vaccination. The chain couples TRBV6-2 or TRBV6-3 to TRBJ2-5; TRBD1 matches at 9 bases. This receptor was identified in a man between 18 and 29 years old who received the YFV17D yellow fever vaccine. The CDR3 nucleotides are TGTGCCAGCAGTTACTCGAAACAGGGGGCTTGGGAGACCCAGTACTTC. Encoded protein: CASSYSKQGAWETQYF.